These 5 T cell receptor beta chains originate from one sample sequenced in a study of blood T cell repertoires in COVID-19. Here immunoSEQ multiplex PCR was the method, and the copy in TCRdb shows in-frame clones only, minus some. The data show 45,000 to 55,000 clones, 70% to 85% seen once. The sample consisted of peripheral blood. The source of these receptors is a man aged 45-65 years with active COVID-19.

The chain has TRBV3-1 (or the pseudogene TRBV3-2) and TRBJ2-2; 9 nucleotides match TRBD1. The germline CDR1 and CDR2 sequences are LGHDT and YNNKEL (reference sequence). CDR3 length: 16 amino acids. V lost 5 bases to trimming and J lost 4 bases; unmatched junction nucleotides: 8. Here the CDR3 DNA reads TGTGCCAGCAGCTCACCGGGACAGGGCTTCACCGGGGAGCTGTTTTTT. It specifies CASSSPGQGFTGELFF.

This rearrangement joins TRBV5-8 to TRBJ2-1; 9 bases are a match to TRBD2. The CDR3 contains 19 residues. Unmatched junction bases numbered 16, after V lost 4 bases and J lost 2 bases. Germline CDR1 is SGHTS and CDR2 is YDEGEE. The CDR3 DNA reads TGTGCCAGCAGCGAGGTAGGGACGAGCGGGGGGACCCCCTACAATGAGCAGTTCTTC. This sequence encodes CASSEVGTSGGTPYNEQFF.

This clone appeared a single time. The chain couples TRBV24-1 to TRBJ2-1; TRBD2 agrees at 11 bases. There are 16 residues in the CDR3. Germline V gene lookup returns CDR1 KGHDR and CDR2 SFDVKD. V was clipped by 4 bases and J by 8 bases; unmatched bases: 9. The CDR3 is CATSDRLAGGMDEQFF. DNA of the CDR3: TGTGCCACCAGTGACCGATTAGCGGGGGGGATGGATGAGCAGTTCTTC.

This clone was counted a few times. CDR3 nucleotides: TGTGCCAGCAGTTTGGACAGGGCCTCTGGCTACGAGCAGTACTTC. Translated, it gives CASSLDRASGYEQYF. The V gene is TRBV6-5, the J gene TRBJ2-7; 8 bases agree with TRBD1. The length of the CDR3 is 15 residues. V lost 4 bases and J lost 3; bases outside the gene matches: 8. Germline CDR1 is MNHEY and CDR2 is SVGAGI.

The CDR3 DNA reads as TGTGCCAGCAGCTTGGAGGACAGCGAGCAGTACTTC. Protein product: CASSLEDSEQYF. The chain recombines TRBV5-6 with TRBJ2-7, with a possible D match to TRBD1 (6 bases). Trimming took off 0 bases at V and 6 bases at J, with 7 bases between the two ends. Germline V gene sequence: CDR1 SGHDT, CDR2 YYEEEE. The CDR3 has 12 amino acids.